Listed below are T cell receptor beta chains from one sample, sequenced in a study of blood T cell repertoires in COVID-19. This table comes from immunoSEQ multiplex PCR, and its TCRdb copy is limited to in-frame clones, with some not included. The sample has 90,000 to 110,000 clones, 84% seen once; the top ten hold 5.5% to 8.5%. The sequenced sample consisted of peripheral blood. Source of these receptors: a woman between 45 and 65 years old with acute or convalescent COVID-19. Both conserved end residues are trimmed from each CDR3.

TRBJ1-1,TRBV30,AWKSTNTEAF
TRBJ1-3,TRBV3-1/TRBV3-2,ASSRTSPRGNTIY
TRBJ2-6,TRBV6-5,ASSPGISGANVLT
TRBJ1-1,TRBV6-6,ASREQGRNTEAF
TRBJ1-4,TRBV7-6,ASSSSGNEKLF
TRBJ1-4,TRBV6-5,ASSSLGGPGEKLF
TRBJ1-1,TRBV10-3,AISESLTGTEAF
TRBJ1-1,TRBV19,ASVGASGNTEAF
TRBJ1-2,TRBV9,ASSAGRGAGGYT
TRBJ2-7,TRBV5-1,ASTEDRPSYEQY
TRBJ2-7,TRBV4-1,ASSQGTSGAYEQY
TRBJ1-1,TRBV5-1,ASSLAAPDRGAF
TRBJ1-1,TRBV10-1,ASSENRGLNTEAF
TRBJ1-2,TRBV2,ASVQGGHESYT
TRBJ1-2,TRBV6-5,ASDRGNYGYT
TRBJ2-7,TRBV27,ASSLRESYEQY
TRBJ2-1,TRBV11-2,ASSLAGTSGESSYNEQF
TRBJ1-1,TRBV6-2/TRBV6-3,ASSYSTEAF
TRBJ2-7,TRBV2,ASSAQGRSSYEQY
TRBJ2-7,TRBV2,ASRRDSGLYYEQY
TRBJ1-3,TRBV18,ASSPPGTFSGNTIY
TRBJ1-1,TRBV5-1,ASSSEGPLGF
TRBJ1-3,TRBV19,ATSTGGAGNTIY
TRBJ1-1,TRBV5-1,ASSQDSGMNTEAF
TRBJ1-6,TRBV6-5,ASRTDRDNSPLH
TRBJ1-6,TRBV3-1/TRBV3-2,ASSQDHGERLDYNSPLH
TRBJ2-1,TRBV6-5,ASRFNRGTEQF
TRBJ1-5,TRBV19,ASSIRGGRQPQH
TRBJ1-5,TRBV6-5,ASSKTGLHRQPQH
TRBJ1-2,TRBV7-9,ASSLEGFSGYT
TRBJ1-2,TRBV3-1/TRBV3-2,ASSQDDRTRNYGYT
TRBJ1-1,TRBV10-3,AISESSRGYYTEAF
TRBJ2-3,TRBV5-6,ASSYRDTQY
TRBJ2-3,TRBV7-9,ASSPPEGTDTQY
TRBJ1-1,TRBV2,ASSRSDTEAF
TRBJ1-5,TRBV19,ASSIDNTGSPRQPQH
TRBJ1-1,TRBV19,ASSIGRLNTEAF
TRBJ1-2,TRBV5-1,ASSLDGDYGYT
TRBJ1-2,TRBV5-1,ASSFGDNYGYT
TRBJ2-6,TRBV7-2,ASSTTGTSSGANVLT
TRBJ2-2,TRBV18,ASSPLGQGNTGELF
TRBJ1-2,TRBV20-1,SAPASGGYT
TRBJ1-4,TRBV24-1,ATSDGGPGEKLF
TRBJ2-1,TRBV9,ASSPRQNNEQF
TRBJ2-1,TRBV27,ASSPPGQIYNEQF
TRBJ2-3,TRBV4-1,ASGGFRTDTQY
TRBJ1-1,TRBV11-2,ASSHNTGDTEAF
TRBJ1-3,TRBV6-5,ATRQVKNTIY
TRBJ2-7,TRBV9,ASSPRTGPPSDEQY
TRBJ1-2,TRBV12-5,ASGPPQGLDGYT
TRBJ1-1,TRBV6-1,ASSEWGDYTEAF
TRBJ1-2,TRBV19,ASSNQAINYGYT
TRBJ2-4,TRBV28,ASSPPGGGNIQY
TRBJ1-3,TRBV6-5,ASSSPGNTIY
TRBJ1-1,TRBV10-3,AIRAQGTGNTEAF
TRBJ2-6,TRBV9,ASSFREGLTLSGANVLT